A selection of T cell receptor beta chains follows, all from one sample in a study of cytomegalovirus exposure and HLA in healthy donors. TCRdb's table, derived via immunoSEQ multiplex PCR, lists solely in-frame clones and lacks some. The sample includes about 180,000 clones, roughly three quarters of them seen just once. Sequencing was done on a sample of PBMCs. Receptors originate from a male donor in good health and CMV-seronegative. CDR3s include the opening cysteine and the closing phenylalanine or tryptophan. Expanded clones are given a class, and other clones once, few, many or no size at all.

J gene: TRBJ1-2; clone size: .; V gene: TRBV2; CDR3 protein: CASSSGQGDYGYTF
J gene: TRBJ1-5; clone size: .; V gene: TRBV5-1; CDR3 protein: CASSPGQPNQPQHF
J gene: TRBJ2-1; clone size: few; V gene: TRBV6-1; CDR3 protein: CASSYSYNEQFF
J gene: TRBJ1-4; clone size: .; V gene: TRBV7-9; CDR3 protein: CASSQRQGAGDEKLFF
J gene: TRBJ1-2; clone size: .; V gene: TRBV30; CDR3 protein: CAWSVRTGRLGYTF
J gene: TRBJ1-2; clone size: .; V gene: TRBV2; CDR3 protein: CASRGQSDYYGYTF
J gene: TRBJ1-3; clone size: .; V gene: TRBV6-1; CDR3 protein: CASSEVVNSGNTIYF
J gene: TRBJ1-2; clone size: .; V gene: TRBV6-5; CDR3 protein: CASSYSQGNYGYTF
J gene: TRBJ2-1; clone size: .; V gene: TRBV19; CDR3 protein: CASSTRSAGYYNEQFF
J gene: TRBJ1-5; clone size: .; V gene: TRBV6-1; CDR3 protein: CASILGLDSNQPQHF
J gene: TRBJ2-5; clone size: .; V gene: TRBV6-1; CDR3 protein: CASRLDRGRETQYF
J gene: TRBJ2-1; clone size: .; V gene: TRBV5-4; CDR3 protein: CASSLRLAGYNEQFF
J gene: TRBJ2-3; clone size: few; V gene: TRBV15; CDR3 protein: CATSSVIEQYF
J gene: TRBJ2-3; clone size: .; V gene: TRBV7-8; CDR3 protein: CASSSRQGRTDTQYF
J gene: .; clone size: .; V gene: TRBV2; CDR3 protein: CASSVSYEQYF
J gene: TRBJ1-3; clone size: few; V gene: TRBV27; CDR3 protein: CASKDRPSGGNTIYF
J gene: TRBJ1-5; clone size: few; V gene: TRBV23-1; CDR3 protein: CASSQPGRLSNQPQHF
J gene: TRBJ2-3; clone size: .; V gene: TRBV5-1; CDR3 protein: CASRPGTSTDTQYF
J gene: TRBJ2-1; clone size: few; V gene: TRBV9; CDR3 protein: CASSVVGGPYNEQFF
J gene: TRBJ1-3; clone size: .; V gene: TRBV28; CDR3 protein: CASSLRTAGNTIYF
J gene: TRBJ2-7; clone size: .; V gene: TRBV15; CDR3 protein: CATSRDLISVEQYF
J gene: TRBJ1-3; clone size: .; V gene: TRBV4-1; CDR3 protein: CASSLGGPGDFSGNTIYF
J gene: TRBJ2-1; clone size: few; V gene: TRBV20-1; CDR3 protein: CSAPEVEQFF
J gene: TRBJ2-2; clone size: .; V gene: TRBV30; CDR3 protein: CAWSVRLDTGELFF
J gene: TRBJ2-5; clone size: .; V gene: TRBV5-4; CDR3 protein: CASSLRSSETQYF
J gene: TRBJ1-3; clone size: once; V gene: TRBV6-6; CDR3 protein: CASSPTDRSGNTIYF
J gene: TRBJ2-7; clone size: .; V gene: TRBV10-3; CDR3 protein: CAIRTGTGDYEQYF
J gene: TRBJ1-5; clone size: .; V gene: TRBV27; CDR3 protein: CASSVGQGGQPQHF
J gene: TRBJ1-1; clone size: .; V gene: TRBV5-1; CDR3 protein: CASSFGENTEAFF
J gene: TRBJ2-2; clone size: few; V gene: TRBV7-3; CDR3 protein: CASSPRRAGTGELFF
J gene: TRBJ1-5; clone size: .; V gene: TRBV11-2; CDR3 protein: CASSPDRYNRPQHF
J gene: TRBJ2-7; clone size: .; V gene: TRBV28; CDR3 protein: CASSPWGRSSYEQYF
J gene: TRBJ2-3; clone size: .; V gene: TRBV10-2; CDR3 protein: CASSSPSTDTQYF
J gene: TRBJ1-2; clone size: .; V gene: TRBV6-5; CDR3 protein: CASSYSGASEGGYTF
J gene: TRBJ1-1; clone size: .; V gene: TRBV4-3; CDR3 protein: CASSQDLGGYTEAFF
J gene: TRBJ2-1; clone size: .; V gene: TRBV6-5; CDR3 protein: CASSLAGLEQFF
J gene: TRBJ2-2; clone size: .; V gene: TRBV11-3; CDR3 protein: CASSSLSGFGNTGELFF
J gene: TRBJ2-1; clone size: .; V gene: TRBV5-6; CDR3 protein: CASSYGLGPNEQFF
J gene: TRBJ1-3; clone size: .; V gene: TRBV5-4; CDR3 protein: CASTGRTGGVDTIYF
J gene: TRBJ2-2; clone size: .; V gene: TRBV6-5; CDR3 protein: CASSLNTGELFF
J gene: TRBJ2-7; clone size: .; V gene: TRBV9; CDR3 protein: CASSVGVQGTYEQYF
J gene: TRBJ2-3; clone size: .; V gene: TRBV7-9; CDR3 protein: CASSSDRVSTDTQYF
J gene: TRBJ1-2; clone size: few; V gene: TRBV15; CDR3 protein: CATSRDQSSGNYGYTF
J gene: TRBJ2-7; clone size: few; V gene: TRBV5-4; CDR3 protein: CASSFSSGSYEQYF
J gene: TRBJ1-4; clone size: .; V gene: TRBV30; CDR3 protein: CAWSVVLNEKLFF
J gene: TRBJ1-1; clone size: .; V gene: TRBV12-5; CDR3 protein: CASGLVQNTEAFF
J gene: TRBJ1-4; clone size: .; V gene: TRBV11-1; CDR3 protein: CASSFDAQTGDEKLFF
J gene: TRBJ2-1; clone size: .; V gene: TRBV30; CDR3 protein: CAWSVLAGPYNEQFF
J gene: TRBJ2-5; clone size: .; V gene: TRBV6-5; CDR3 protein: CASSPRDRVETQYF
J gene: TRBJ1-5; clone size: .; V gene: TRBV6-5; CDR3 protein: CASRGQDNQPQHF
J gene: TRBJ2-1; clone size: .; V gene: TRBV5-1; CDR3 protein: CASSTSGGGWNEQFF
J gene: TRBJ2-7; clone size: .; V gene: TRBV27; CDR3 protein: CASSLTLRRPEQYF
J gene: TRBJ2-1; clone size: .; V gene: TRBV7-9; CDR3 protein: CASSRKRYPSDQGEQFF
J gene: TRBJ2-1; clone size: few; V gene: TRBV6-5; CDR3 protein: CASYPQVPGREQFF
J gene: TRBJ2-1; clone size: few; V gene: TRBV6-1; CDR3 protein: CASSEGPGFYNEQFF
J gene: TRBJ1-6; clone size: once; V gene: TRBV7-2; CDR3 protein: CASSPETTGGSSPLHF
J gene: TRBJ1-1; clone size: .; V gene: TRBV28; CDR3 protein: CASNKRTGGARTEAFF
J gene: TRBJ1-2; clone size: .; V gene: TRBV19; CDR3 protein: CASTTSWTGERDYGYTF